A single sample is the source of the 20 T cell receptor beta chains below, sequenced in a study of blood T cell repertoires in COVID-19. Generated by immunoSEQ multiplex PCR, the TCRdb table keeps only in-frame clones and is missing some. The repertoire includes approximately 68,000 clones, around 82% of them detected once, and around 15% sits in the top ten. Sequencing was performed on peripheral blood. Receptors were obtained from an elderly man with active COVID-19.

The chain couples TRBV19 to TRBJ2-5, with D tentatively TRBD1 (5 bases). CDR3 length: 13 residues. The V gene's germline CDR1 is LNHDA and CDR2 SQIVND (reference sequence). Trimming took 2 bases from V and 5 from J, leaving 9 bases between them. As DNA, the CDR3 is TGTGCCAGTAGTATACAGGGTCGGGAGACCCAGTACTTC. Its translation is CASSIQGRETQYF.

The chain combines TRBV5-4 with TRBJ2-3; 12 bases align to TRBD2. Germline CDR1 and CDR2: SGHNT and YYREEE (reference sequence). The length of the CDR3 is 15 residues. V was clipped by 3 bases and J by 3 bases; unmatched bases: 2. CDR3 nucleotides: TGTGCCAGCAGCTCCGGACTAGCGGGGACAGATACGCAGTATTTT. It translates to CASSSGLAGTDTQYF.

The V and J genes are TRBV5-5 and TRBJ1-4; 11 bases are a match to TRBD1. The CDR3 runs 15 residues. Germline V gene lookup returns CDR1 SGHKS and CDR2 YYEKEE (reference sequence). With V trimmed by 4 bases and J by 4 bases, 3 bases remained unmatched. CDR3 loop: CASSRTGGYNEKLFF. CDR3 nucleotides: TGTGCCAGCAGCAGGACAGGGGGCTATAATGAAAAACTGTTTTTT.

As regards this clone: Relative to the germline gene, one junction end is altered; a read error may explain this. The same CDR3 is also encoded by other DNA sequences in this sample. This chain connects TRBV9 to TRBJ2-7; TRBD2 is a possible D gene (6 bases). The CDR3 has 14 amino acids. Germline CDR1 is SGDLS and CDR2 is YYNGEE. CDR3 region: CASSVSSGAYEQYF. Written as DNA, the CDR3 is TGTGCCAGTAGCGTAAGTAGCGGAGCCTACGAGCAGTACTTC.

The rearrangement joins TRBV7-2 to TRBJ2-2, with TRBD1 identical over 10 bases. The CDR3 consists of 16 residues. CDR1 is SGHTA, CDR2 FQGNSA, per germline. V lost 7 bases to trimming and J lost 7 bases; unmatched junction nucleotides: 12. Written as DNA, the CDR3 is TGTGCCAGCAACTCACGCCGGGACAGGGGAGTCGGGGAGCTGTTTTTT. Its translation: CASNSRRDRGVGELFF.

This clone was counted between two and nine times. This chain joins TRBV5-6 and TRBJ2-2; TRBD2 agrees at 8 bases. V was pared by 4 bases and J by 2 bases, with 1 base of the junction left unmatched. Germline CDR1 is SGHDT and CDR2 is YYEEEE. The CDR3 contains 14 residues. In DNA form, the CDR3 reads TGTGCCAGCAGCGCGGGGGGCAACACCGGGGAGCTGTTTTTT. Amino acids: CASSAGGNTGELFF.

The V gene is TRBV2, the J gene TRBJ2-1; 11 bases map to TRBD2. This CDR3 has 20 amino acids. Germline trimming cut 7 bases from V and 0 bases from J; bases unmatched to any gene: 17. CDR1 SNHLY and CDR2 FYNNEI come from the germline V gene. CDR3 in DNA: TGTGCCAGCACCCAACGGGGTTCTAGCGGGGGGTTACGCTCCTACAATGAGCAGTTCTTC. It yields the protein CASTQRGSSGGLRSYNEQFF. Complete variable domain (other parts from reference TRBV2 and TRBJ2-1): EPEVTQTPSHQVTQMGQEVILRCVPISNHLYFYWYRQILGQKVEFLVSFYNNEISEKSEIFDDQFSVERPDGSNFTLKIRSTKLEDSAMYFCASTQRGSSGGLRSYNEQFFGPGTRLTVL.

CDR3 bases: TGTGCCAGTTCAAATTTACAAAATCAGCCCCAGCATTTT. This sequence encodes CASSNLQNQPQHF. The rearrangement links TRBV6-5 to TRBJ1-5; D gene uncertain. Germline V CDR1 and CDR2: MNHEY, SVGAGI. V was cut by 9 bases and J by 4 bases, with 13 bases left in between. The CDR3 is 13 amino acids.

The chain is built from TRBV9 and TRBJ2-5; 7 nucleotides line up with TRBD2. Germline V gene lookup returns CDR1 SGDLS and CDR2 YYNGEE. V was pared by 7 bases and J by 0 bases, with 9 bases of the junction left unmatched. The CDR3 is 15 amino acids. The CDR3 nucleotides read TGTGCCAGCGGAAGGGAGGGAGGACACCAAGAGACCCAGTACTTC. Protein: CASGREGGHQETQYF.

V usage is TRBV6-5 and J usage is TRBJ1-1; D unresolved. Trimming cost V 8 bases and J 4 bases, with 14 bases left between them. The CDR3 has 13 residues. Germline CDR1 reads MNHEY; CDR2 reads SVGAGI. The CDR3 spells CASPAVSSTEAFF. The CDR3 nucleotides are TGTGCCAGCCCGGCAGTTAGCAGCACTGAAGCTTTCTTT.

The chain has TRBV24-1 and TRBJ2-5; 7 bases align to TRBD2. V dropped 4 bases and J dropped 5; count of bases not matched to a gene: 0. Germline CDR1 and CDR2: KGHDR and SFDVKD. The CDR3 runs 12 residues. CDR3 nucleotides: TGTGCCACCAGTGAGGGAGGGGAGACCCAGTACTTC. This encodes CATSEGGETQYF.

V gene TRBV10-3 combines with J gene TRBJ2-7, with D possibly matching TRBD2 (5 bases). CDR3 length equals 12 residues. Trimming took off 8 bases at V and 7 bases at J, with 15 bases between the two ends. Per the germline V gene, CDR1 is ENHRY and CDR2 is SYGVKD. CDR3 nucleotides: TGTGCCATCGGCCAGAGTGGCGGGGAGCAGTACTTC. This codes for CAIGQSGGEQYF.

The chain is built from TRBV28 and TRBJ2-5, with D tentatively TRBD2 (5 bases). Germline lookup yields CDR1 MDHEN and CDR2 SYDVKM. V lost 11 bases to trimming and J lost 4 bases, with 17 bases between them. The CDR3 runs 13 residues. The CDR3, as DNA: TGTGCCGTCAGACATAGCGTTGCAGAGACCCAGTACTTC. Translated, it gives CAVRHSVAETQYF.

The chain employs TRBV6-5 and TRBJ1-5, with TRBD1 identical over 7 bases. After removal of 4 bases from V and 6 bases from J, the junction contained 3 bases not matched to a gene. Germline V gene sequence: CDR1 MNHEY, CDR2 SVGAGI. The CDR3 totals 13 residues. The CDR3 loop reads CASSSTGVQPQHF. Written as DNA, the CDR3 is TGTGCCAGCAGTTCTACAGGGGTTCAGCCCCAGCATTTT.

The chain has TRBV18 and TRBJ1-1, with D possibly TRBD1 on 5 matching bases. CDR1 is KGHSH, CDR2 LQKENI, per germline. Trimming removed 1 base from V and 6 bases from J, with 12 bases in between. This CDR3 contains 14 residues. The CDR3 spells CASSPLTGDAEAFF. CDR3 coding DNA: TGTGCCAGCTCACCACTAACGGGGGACGCTGAAGCTTTCTTT.

The chain joins TRBV6-4 to TRBJ2-1, with 8 bases identical to TRBD2. Germline loops: CDR1 MRHNA, CDR2 SNTAGT. V dropped 8 bases and J dropped 0; count of bases not matched to a gene: 6. CDR3 length equals 15 residues. CDR3 bases: TGTGCCAGCGGTACCAGCGGGAGCTCCTACAATGAGCAGTTCTTC. Its protein product is CASGTSGSSYNEQFF.

V gene TRBV10-3 combines with J gene TRBJ1-5, with D possibly being TRBD1 (6 bases). The length of the CDR3 is 13 residues. Per germline, CDR1 ENHRY and CDR2 SYGVKD. With 3 bases removed from V and 6 bases from J, the gap between germline ends came to 9 bases. The CDR3: CAISEQGRQPQHF. The CDR3 DNA is TGTGCCATCAGTGAACAGGGACGTCAGCCCCAGCATTTT.

The rearrangement uses TRBV5-5 and TRBJ2-1; 8 nucleotides match TRBD2. This CDR3 region has 16 residues. V shed 4 bases and J 0 bases; nucleotides not matched to a gene: 6. Looked up from germline, CDR1 is SGHKS and CDR2 is YYEKEE (reference sequence). Here the CDR3 reads CASSQVAGSSYNEQFF. The CDR3 region has the DNA TGTGCCAGCAGCCAAGTAGCGGGGAGCTCCTACAATGAGCAGTTCTTC.

V and J are TRBV19 and TRBJ2-7; D perhaps matches TRBD1 (6 bases). The V and J ends lost 3 bases and 5 bases respectively, with 11 bases between them. The CDR3 totals 13 residues. Germline loops: CDR1 LNHDA, CDR2 SQIVND (reference sequence). DNA of the CDR3: TGTGCCAGTAGTATCAACGACAGGAACGAGCAGTACTTC. Its translation: CASSINDRNEQYF.

The chain uses TRBV19 and TRBJ1-6; TRBD1 is a possible D gene (6 bases). Germline V CDR1 and CDR2: LNHDA, SQIVND (reference sequence). The CDR3 length is 14 residues. V gave up 6 bases and J gave up 9 bases, with 15 bases separating them. The CDR3 sequence: CASSYGTRSSPLHF. CDR3 coding DNA: TGTGCCAGTAGCTACGGGACAAGATCTTCACCCCTCCACTTT.